This entry lists 28 T cell receptor beta chains sequenced from one sample in a study of T cells in Graves' hyperthyroidism and ophthalmopathy. Researchers took RNA transcripts and amplified the TCR beta CDR3 regions from them. RT-PCR in the first round (using the HTBI primer set) targeted the TCR CDR3. TCRdb independently ran MiXCR on the multiplex PCR reads; one entry per CDR3 protein. This sample has fewer than 550,000 distinct CDR3 sequences; around 22% occur once, and the top ten carry around 11%. The sample was blood. The receptors were sampled from a woman aged 25 to 45 with Graves' ophthalmopathy.

The chain uses TRBV3-1 and TRBJ1-3; no clear D. Germline V gives CDR1 LGHDT, CDR2 YNNKEL (reference sequence). This CDR3 region has 15 residues. V lost 0 bases and J lost 4, with 10 bases in between. The CDR3 loop is CASSQDLTSGNTIYF. CDR3 DNA: TGTGCCAGCAGCCAAGACCTAACATCCGGAAACACCATATATTTT.

Many counts were recorded for this clonotype. CDR3 amino acids: CASSQGSGRHQETQYF. The CDR3 DNA sequence: TGCGCCAGCAGCCAAGGCTCTGGCAGGCACCAAGAGACCCAGTACTTC. This chain connects TRBV4-1 to TRBJ2-5; no clear D. CDR3 size: 16 residues. Germline V CDR1 and CDR2: MGHRA, YSYEKL. The V gene lost 1 base and the J gene lost 0 bases, with 12 bases spanning the gap.

This clonotype was recorded at least ten times. The J gene is TRBJ1-2, the V gene TRBV2, with D possibly matching TRBD1 (5 bases). V gave up 4 bases and J gave up 4 bases, with 7 bases separating them. CDR3 size: 12 residues. Germline V gene data show CDR1 as SNHLY and CDR2 as FYNNEI. Written as DNA, the CDR3 is TGTGCCAGCAGTGGACAGCCCTATGGCTACACCTTC. The encoded protein is CASSGQPYGYTF.

This clonotype was counted ten times or more. The chain carries TRBV28 and TRBJ2-7, with D maybe TRBD2 (6 bases). The CDR3 spans 12 residues. Trimming removed 7 bases at V and 5 bases at J, with 12 bases between. The germline gives CDR1 MDHEN, CDR2 SYDVKM. Here the CDR3 DNA reads TGTGCCAGCACAAAGTGGACTAACGAGCAGTACTTC. This gives the protein CASTKWTNEQYF.

This clonotype was seen at least ten times. The V gene is TRBV19, the J gene TRBJ1-1; D call uncertain. Germline lookup yields CDR1 LNHDA and CDR2 SQIVND (reference sequence). There are 13 residues in the CDR3. The V and J ends lost 6 bases and 4 bases respectively, with 12 bases between them. The CDR3 sequence: CASSRLMGTEAFF. The CDR3 DNA follows: TGTGCCAGTAGCCGCTTGATGGGCACTGAAGCTTTCTTT.

This clonotype was observed at least ten times. The rearrangement joins TRBV10-3 to TRBJ1-5; 8 bases agree with TRBD1. The germline V gene encodes CDR1 ENHRY and CDR2 SYGVKD. The CDR3 spans 14 residues. The junction had 5 bases not matched to a gene; V was cut back by 10 bases and J by 0 bases. The CDR3 region is CATSDRDSNQPQHF. In DNA form, the CDR3 reads TGTGCCACCTCGGACAGGGATAGCAATCAGCCCCAGCATTTT.

This clonotype was picked up many times. The CDR3 spells CASSLGGLRRQGNYGYTF. The CDR3 DNA follows: TGTGCCAGCAGCTTAGGGGGGCTCCGGCGACAGGGAAACTATGGCTACACCTTC. This chain uses TRBV11-3 with TRBJ1-2; 7 bases agree with TRBD1. Trimming removed 1 base from V and 2 bases from J; junction bases left unmatched: 13. This CDR3 spans 18 amino acids. Germline CDR1 and CDR2: SGHNT and YENEEA.

This clonotype appeared many times. J is TRBJ2-5 and V is TRBV12-3 or TRBV12-4; 13 bases are a match to TRBD2. CDR3 length equals 14 residues. V lost 6 bases to trimming and J lost 4 bases; unmatched junction nucleotides: 2. The CDR3, as DNA: TGTGCCAGCAGACTAGCGGGGGGGCGAGAGACCCAGTACTTC. It is translated as CASRLAGGRETQYF.

This clonotype has just one count. The gene calls are TRBV6-5 and TRBJ1-1, with D hard to call. The germline V gene has CDR1 MNHEY and CDR2 SVGAGI. The germline V and J ends were trimmed by 4 bases and 0 bases, with 12 bases remaining between them. The CDR3 covers 15 residues. The CDR3 spells CASSWGIIMNTEAFF. The CDR3 region has the DNA TGTGCCAGCAGTTGGGGAATTATCATGAACACTGAAGCTTTCTTT.

This clonotype has only a few counts. The chain employs TRBV7-2 and TRBJ2-2; D is unresolved. CDR1 is SGHTA, CDR2 FQGNSA, per germline. There are 16 residues in the CDR3. Trimming took off 0 bases at V and 4 bases at J, with 12 bases between the two ends. CDR3: CASSLASSATTGELFF. In nucleotides, the CDR3 is TGTGCCAGCAGCTTAGCCTCGTCAGCGACCACCGGGGAGCTGTTTTTT.

The J gene is TRBJ1-1, the V gene TRBV6-2 or TRBV6-3, with TRBD1 as a possible D gene (5 bases). Germline CDR1 MNHEY, CDR2 SVGEGT. V shed 5 bases and J shed 10 bases, with 14 bases lying between them. The CDR3 loop spans 12 amino acids. The CDR3 coding sequence is TGTGCCAGCAGTAGGATTCGAGGGGTAGCTTTCTTT. Protein sequence: CASSRIRGVAFF.

This clonotype was seen only a few times. The CDR3 nucleotides are TGTGCCAGCAGGTCCAGGGATCTTCCTGTAGAGACCCAGTACTTC. It yields the protein CASRSRDLPVETQYF. The rearrangement joins TRBV12-3 or TRBV12-4 to TRBJ2-5; weak D call: TRBD1 (5 bases). V was pared by 6 bases and J by 4 bases, with 18 bases between. This CDR3 region has 15 residues.

The chain links TRBV15 to TRBJ1-5; D remains ambiguous. The CDR3 is 12 amino acids. Germline CDR1 reads LNHNV; CDR2 reads YYDKDF (reference sequence). The ends were cut back, 3 bases at V and 9 bases at J, with 9 bases in the middle. CDR3 sequence (DNA): TGTGCCACCAGCAGGGAGGGTGGGCCCCAGCATTTT. Amino acids: CATSREGGPQHF.

This clonotype was picked up many times. The CDR3 protein is CASSRDRGHYEQYF. CDR3 bases: TGTGCCAGCAGCCGGGACAGGGGGCACTACGAGCAGTACTTC. The genes are TRBV7-2 and TRBJ2-7, with 12 nucleotides matching TRBD1. V was clipped by 5 bases and J by 3 bases; unmatched bases: 2. The CDR3 loop spans 14 amino acids. Germline CDR1 SGHTA, CDR2 FQGNSA.

This clonotype appeared many times. The chain uses TRBV2 and TRBJ1-1; D is uncertain. Trimming shortened V by 6 bases and J by 6 bases, and 11 bases separated the two germline ends. The CDR3 consists of 12 residues. Germline V CDR1 and CDR2: SNHLY, FYNNEI. CDR3 amino acids: CASSYSPSEAFF. CDR3 coding DNA: TGTGCCAGCAGCTACAGTCCTTCTGAAGCTTTCTTT.

Details on this clonotype: This may be a read error: a much more frequent sequence differs by one nucleotide. V and J are TRBV27 and TRBJ2-2, with a tentative D call TRBD2 (5 bases). This CDR3 region has 19 residues. From germline, CDR1 is MNHEY and CDR2 SMNVEV (reference sequence). The CDR3 spells CASSFVKGSSISNTGEMFF. CDR3 sequence (DNA): TGTGCCAGCAGTTTCGTCAAGGGCTCCTCCATTTCGAACACCGGGGAGATGTTTTTT.

This clonotype was picked up many times. The chain links TRBV19 to TRBJ1-3; D remains unclear. The CDR3 has 15 residues. V lost 6 bases and J 0 bases, leaving 12 bases between the germline ends. The V gene's germline CDR1 is LNHDA and CDR2 SQIVND (reference sequence). DNA of the CDR3: TGTGCCAGTAGGTCTCTAGGTAACTCTGGAAACACCATATATTTT. This translates into CASRSLGNSGNTIYF.

There are many counts of this clonotype. The chain couples TRBV20-1 to TRBJ1-1, with D possibly matching TRBD1 (5 bases). Germline CDR1 and CDR2: DFQATT and SNEGSKA (reference sequence). Between the trimmed V and J ends, which lost 1 base and 4 bases, there was a span of 16 bases. This CDR3 is 15 amino acids long. The CDR3: CSARVWQDGGTEAFF. The CDR3 DNA sequence: TGCAGTGCTAGAGTTTGGCAGGACGGGGGCACTGAAGCTTTCTTT.

This clonotype showed up many times. The rearrangement links TRBV19 to TRBJ1-5; tentative D call: TRBD1 (6 bases). The CDR3 covers 15 residues. Germline loops: CDR1 LNHDA, CDR2 SQIVND (reference sequence). Trimming left V 6 bases short and J 1 base short, with 13 bases between. The CDR3: CASRGGLLSNQPQHF. DNA for the CDR3: TGTGCCAGTAGAGGGGGACTCCTGAGCAATCAGCCCCAGCATTTT.

This clonotype was observed many times. The rearrangement links TRBV29-1 to TRBJ1-1, with TRBD1 matching over 7 bases. The CDR3 has 15 amino acids. V shed 5 bases, J shed 0 bases, and the junction held 9 bases outside the gene matches. The germline CDR1 and CDR2 sequences are SQVTM and ANQGSEA. CDR3 DNA: TGCAGCGTTACAGGGGAACTCCGCATGAACACTGAAGCTTTCTTT. The encoded protein is CSVTGELRMNTEAFF.

This clonotype was picked up many times. The chain joins TRBV4-3 to TRBJ1-1; D is unresolved. This CDR3 comprises 15 residues. The germline V gene encodes CDR1 LGHNA and CDR2 YSLEER. Trimming removed 1 base from V and 0 bases from J, with 9 bases in between. CDR3 sequence (DNA): TGCGCCAGCAGCCAAGCTATAGGGTTGAACACTGAAGCTTTCTTT. Protein product: CASSQAIGLNTEAFF.

There are many counts of this clonotype. V gene TRBV11-2 combines with J gene TRBJ1-1; perhaps TRBD1 as D (6 bases). Looked up from germline, CDR1 is SGHAT and CDR2 is FQNNGV. This CDR3 is built from 16 residues. Trimming stripped 5 bases from V and 0 bases from J, with 16 bases between. The CDR3 spells CASSPAGGGMNTEAFF. CDR3 DNA: TGTGCCAGCAGCCCGGCTGGGGGGGGCATGAACACTGAAGCTTTCTTT.

This clonotype was found a few times. The V gene is TRBV11-2, the J gene TRBJ2-5; 8 bases map to TRBD2. Trimming removed 5 bases from V and 1 base from J; junction bases left unmatched: 9. This CDR3 has 16 amino acids. Germline V gene lookup returns CDR1 SGHAT and CDR2 FQNNGV. CDR3 in amino acids: CASSLGASGPQETQYF. The CDR3 DNA reads TGTGCCAGCAGCCTAGGGGCTAGCGGGCCCCAAGAGACCCAGTACTTC.

This clonotype has a count of ten or more. This chain connects TRBV30 to TRBJ1-3; 8 bases align to TRBD1. From germline, CDR1 is GTSNPN and CDR2 SVGIG (reference sequence). Trimming removed 2 bases from V and 0 bases from J; junction bases left unmatched: 12. The CDR3 length is 18 residues. The CDR3, as DNA: TGTGCCTGGAGTTCGGACAGGGCCCTCCTTCCCTCTGGAAACACCATATATTTT. It specifies CAWSSDRALLPSGNTIYF.

This clonotype came up many times. V and J are TRBV10-3 and TRBJ1-1; no definite D call. Between the trimmed V and J ends, which lost 10 bases and 0 bases, there was a span of 6 bases. Germline V lookup: CDR1 ENHRY, CDR2 SYGVKD. This CDR3 contains 11 residues. The CDR3 DNA reads as TGTGCCACCTCGGTGAACACTGAAGCTTTCTTT. This codes for CATSVNTEAFF.

The V and J genes are TRBV7-3 and TRBJ1-1; D unclear. CDR1 and CDR2 from the germline V gene are SGHTA and FQGTGA. The CDR3 is 14 amino acids. Deletions cut 2 bases from V and 5 bases from J, with 12 bases between. Here the CDR3 DNA reads TGTGCCAGCAGCTTATCTGGGATGGGAACTGAAGCTTTCTTT. Translation: CASSLSGMGTEAFF. Filled out from reference TRBV7-3 and TRBJ1-1, the complete variable domain reads GAGVSQTPSNKVTEKGKYVELRCDPISGHTALYWYRQSLGQGPEFLIYFQGTGAADDSGLPNDRFFAVRPEGSVSTLKIQRTERGDSAVYLCASSLSGMGTEAFFGQGTRLTVV.

This clonotype was observed many times. This chain connects TRBV6-2 or TRBV6-3 to TRBJ2-7, with D perhaps TRBD2 (6 bases). CDR1 is MNHEY and CDR2 is SVGEGT in the germline V gene. The germline V and J ends were trimmed by 2 bases and 6 bases, with 8 bases remaining between them. The CDR3 has 12 amino acids. The CDR3: CASSYVGGEQYF. CDR3 nucleotide sequence: TGTGCCAGCAGTTACGTCGGGGGCGAGCAGTACTTC.

This clonotype has just a few counts. The chain has TRBV6-1 and TRBJ2-5, with TRBD2 matching 12 bases. Trimming removed 7 bases from V and 6 bases from J; junction bases left unmatched: 12. Germline-derived CDR1 and CDR2 are MNHNS and SASEGT. The CDR3 extends over 16 amino acids. CDR3 in amino acids: CASNSGLAGTRKTQYF. The CDR3 DNA follows: TGTGCCAGCAACTCCGGACTAGCGGGGACCCGGAAGACCCAGTACTTC.